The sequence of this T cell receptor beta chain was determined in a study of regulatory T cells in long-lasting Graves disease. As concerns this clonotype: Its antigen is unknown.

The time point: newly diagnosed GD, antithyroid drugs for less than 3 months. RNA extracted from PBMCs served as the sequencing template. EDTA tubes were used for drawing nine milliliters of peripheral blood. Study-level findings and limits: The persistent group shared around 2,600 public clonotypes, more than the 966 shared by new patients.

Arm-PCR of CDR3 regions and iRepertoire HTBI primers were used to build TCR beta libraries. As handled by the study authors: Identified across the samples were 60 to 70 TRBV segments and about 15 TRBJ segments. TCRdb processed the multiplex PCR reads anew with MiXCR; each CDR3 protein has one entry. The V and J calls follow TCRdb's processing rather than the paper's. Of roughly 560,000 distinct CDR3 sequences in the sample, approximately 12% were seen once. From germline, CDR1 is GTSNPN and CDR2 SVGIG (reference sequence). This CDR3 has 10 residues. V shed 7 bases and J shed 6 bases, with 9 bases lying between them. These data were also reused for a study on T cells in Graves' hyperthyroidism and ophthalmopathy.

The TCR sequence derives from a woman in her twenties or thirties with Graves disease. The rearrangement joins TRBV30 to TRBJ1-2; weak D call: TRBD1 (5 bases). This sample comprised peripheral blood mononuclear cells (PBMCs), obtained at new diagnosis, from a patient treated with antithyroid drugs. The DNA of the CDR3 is TGTGCCTTCTCCAGGGATGGCTACACCTTC. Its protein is CAFSRDGYTF.